This T cell receptor (beta chain) was obtained from a study of blood T cell repertoires in COVID-19. Study information: Samples of COVID-19 (acute and convalescent) were obtained from the United States, Italy and Spain.

Enrolled through a virtual design, the participants were between roughly 18 and 90 years of age and came from about two dozen US areas. Original analysis: Reference gene primer amplification gave estimated nucleated cell counts. Using immunoSEQ multiplex PCR, the repertoire was profiled, and TCRdb retains in-frame clones only, with some absent. V and J calls and clone size are those listed in that table; D and trimming were worked out from the DNA. In the table there are around 160,000 clones, 84% of which are singletons. Germline V gives CDR1 SGHTA, CDR2 FQGNSA. J lost 5 bases, V lost 1 base, and 12 bases had no gene match. CDR3 length: 17 residues.

The chain uses TRBV7-2 and TRBJ2-3, with 7 bases aligning to TRBD2. The sequence derives from a woman in her forties or fifties who had been exposed to COVID-19. The sequencing sample was made of PBMCs or T cells enriched from blood (not recorded which). DNA for the CDR3: TGTGCCAGCAGCTTAGTGGGCTCGGCGGGAGCCGTAGATACGCAGTATTTT. This gives the protein CASSLVGSAGAVDTQYF. The variable domain in full, completed from reference TRBV7-2 and TRBJ2-3, reads GAGVSQSPSNKVTEKGKDVELRCDPISGHTALYWYRQSLGQGLEFLIYFQGNSAPDKSGLPSDRFSAERTGGSVSTLTIQRTQQEDSAVYLCASSLVGSAGAVDTQYFGPGTRLTVL.